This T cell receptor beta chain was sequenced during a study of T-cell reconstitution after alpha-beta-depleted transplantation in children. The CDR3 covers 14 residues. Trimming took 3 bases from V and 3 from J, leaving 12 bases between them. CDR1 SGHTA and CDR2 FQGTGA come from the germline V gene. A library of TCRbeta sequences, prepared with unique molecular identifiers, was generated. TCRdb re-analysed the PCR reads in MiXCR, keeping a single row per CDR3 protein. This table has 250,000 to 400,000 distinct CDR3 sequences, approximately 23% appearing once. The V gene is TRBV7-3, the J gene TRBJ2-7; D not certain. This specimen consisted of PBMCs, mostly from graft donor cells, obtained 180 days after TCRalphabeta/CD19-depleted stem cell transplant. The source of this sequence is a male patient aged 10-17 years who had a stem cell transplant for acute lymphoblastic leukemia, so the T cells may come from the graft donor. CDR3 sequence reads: CASSLTASDYEQYF. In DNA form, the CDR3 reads TGTGCCAGCAGCTTGACCGCTTCAGACTACGAGCAGTACTTC. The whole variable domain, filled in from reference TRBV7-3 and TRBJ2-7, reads GAGVSQTPSNKVTEKGKYVELRCDPISGHTALYWYRQSLGQGPEFLIYFQGTGAADDSGLPNDRFFAVRPEGSVSTLKIQRTERGDSAVYLCASSLTASDYEQYFGPGTRLTVT.